This is a list of T cell receptor beta chains from one sample in a study of T cells in Graves' hyperthyroidism and ophthalmopathy. TCRdb reanalysed the multiplex PCR reads using MiXCR and keeps one entry per CDR3 protein. The sample lists under 350,000 distinct CDR3 sequences; roughly a fifth were seen once. Sequenced input: blood. These receptors were taken from a woman between 45 and 60 years old with Graves' hyperthyroidism. CDR3s include the opening cysteine and the closing phenylalanine or tryptophan. The order of the fields is CDR3 length, V gene, clone size, D gene, J gene, CDR3 protein, CDR3 DNA. A D gene is named only where the DNA matches it firmly. Some rows mark clone size as missing; the rest say once, few, many or name a class of expanded clone.

15	TRBV2	many	.	TRBJ1-5	CASSRLVGRDQPQHF	TGTGCCAGCAGTCGTCTGGTGGGCCGTGATCAGCCCCAGCATTTT
15	TRBV5-1	.	TRBD1	TRBJ2-7	CASSRGTGLSYEQYF	TGCGCCAGCAGCCGGGGGACAGGGCTTTCCTACGAGCAGTACTTC
12	TRBV6-1	many	.	TRBJ1-6	CASRWFNSPLHF	TGTGCCAGCAGATGGTTTAATTCACCCCTCCACTTT
14	TRBV20-1	many	TRBD2	TRBJ2-7	CSARQAGGTYEQYF	TGCAGTGCTAGACAAGCGGGGGGGACCTACGAGCAGTACTTC
15	TRBV12-3/TRBV12-4	many	TRBD1	TRBJ2-2	CASRRQGANTGELFF	TGTGCCAGCAGACGACAGGGGGCAAATACCGGGGAGCTGTTTTTT
18	TRBV6-5	.	.	TRBJ1-6	CASSYSILGSSYNSPLHF	TGTGCCAGCAGTTACTCGATTTTGGGGAGCTCCTATAATTCACCCCTCCACTTT
15	TRBV6-2/TRBV6-3	many	.	TRBJ2-3	CASSYSGGLTDTQYF	TGTGCCAGCAGTTACTCTGGGGGACTCACAGATACGCAGTATTTT
14	TRBV7-9	many	TRBD2	TRBJ2-1	CASSLALGGNEQFF	TGTGCCAGCAGCTTAGCGCTCGGGGGGAATGAGCAGTTCTTC
13	TRBV20-1	many	TRBD1	TRBJ1-6	CSAHDRGTSPLHF	TGCAGTGCTCATGACAGGGGTACTTCACCCCTCCACTTT
15	TRBV14	.	TRBD1	TRBJ2-7	CANSHRQGPRDEQYF	TGTGCCAACAGCCACCGACAGGGACCTAGGGACGAGCAGTACTTC
17	TRBV7-2	many	TRBD2	TRBJ2-1	CASSPSLPSGRYNEQFF	TGTGCCAGCAGCCCTAGCCTGCCTAGCGGGAGGTACAATGAGCAGTTCTTC
14	TRBV20-1	many	TRBD2	TRBJ2-3	CSAPSGSGTDTQYF	TGCAGTGCGCCGAGCGGGAGTGGCACAGATACGCAGTATTTT
13	TRBV10-1	.	.	TRBJ2-2	CASSERETGELFF	TGCGCCAGCAGTGAAAGGGAAACCGGGGAGCTGTTTTTT
15	TRBV10-3	few	.	TRBJ2-5	CAISGGGQNQETQYF	TGTGCCATCAGTGGGGGTGGACAGAACCAAGAGACCCAGTACTTC
15	TRBV20-1	many	TRBD2	TRBJ2-1	CSANPGLAGSNEQFF	TGCAGTGCTAACCCGGGACTAGCGGGGTCCAATGAGCAGTTCTTC
15	TRBV3-1	few	TRBD1	TRBJ2-7	CASRRTGAGSYEQYF	TGTGCCAGCAGACGGACAGGGGCGGGTTCCTACGAGCAGTACTTC
13	TRBV12-3/TRBV12-4	many	.	TRBJ1-2	CASSLSPGYGYTF	TGTGCCAGCAGTTTAAGTCCTGGGTATGGCTACACCTTC
15	TRBV20-1	.	.	TRBJ1-5	CSARAREISNQPQHF	TGCAGTGCTAGAGCTCGGGAGATTAGCAATCAGCCCCAGCATTTT
14	TRBV9	few	TRBD1	TRBJ2-2	CASNQGASTGELFF	TGTGCCAGCAACCAGGGGGCGAGCACCGGGGAGCTGTTTTTT
13	TRBV30	many	.	TRBJ2-5	CAWRKDFEETQYF	TGTGCCTGGAGAAAGGATTTTGAGGAGACCCAGTACTTC
15	TRBV5-1	many	TRBD1	TRBJ1-2	CASSLTGTGNYGYTF	TGCGCCAGCAGCTTGACAGGGACAGGGAACTATGGCTACACCTTC
13	TRBV7-9	many	.	TRBJ1-2	CASSSWLDYGYTF	TGTGCCAGCAGCTCCTGGCTCGACTATGGCTACACCTTC
13	TRBV11-2	many	.	TRBJ2-7	CASSLDRRTEQYF	TGTGCCAGCAGCTTAGATCGTCGGACCGAGCAGTACTTC
15	TRBV7-8	few	.	TRBJ1-4	CASSQGIWVVEKLFF	TGTGCCAGCAGCCAAGGGATATGGGTGGTTGAAAAACTGTTTTTT
13	TRBV30	many	TRBD1	TRBJ1-1	CAWSSGGNTEAFF	TGTGCCTGGAGTTCAGGGGGGAACACTGAAGCTTTCTTT
15	TRBV12-3/TRBV12-4	many	.	TRBJ2-7	CASSPTRRSVYEQYF	TGTGCCAGCAGCCCTACCAGGAGGTCGGTCTACGAGCAGTACTTC
15	TRBV6-4	.	TRBD2	TRBJ2-5	CASGEKAGGQETQYF	TGTGCCAGCGGGGAGAAGGCGGGGGGGCAAGAGACCCAGTACTTC
17	TRBV6-1	many	.	TRBJ2-7	CASSSTRGQYPSYEQYF	TGTGCCAGCAGTTCAACCCGTGGACAGTACCCCAGCTACGAGCAGTACTTC
17	TRBV7-8	many	TRBD2	TRBJ2-2	CASSLAMGGGAIGELFF	TGTGCCAGCAGCTTAGCGATGGGCGGGGGGGCCATCGGGGAGCTGTTTTTT
14	TRBV30	many	.	TRBJ1-5	CAWSRAGTNQPQHF	TGTGCCTGGAGCCGTGCAGGGACGAATCAGCCCCAGCATTTT
13	TRBV7-9	few	.	TRBJ1-4	CASSPGHYEKLFF	TGTGCCAGCAGCCCAGGACATTATGAAAAACTGTTTTTT
14	TRBV7-9	many	.	TRBJ2-7	CASSNNRVIYEQYF	TGTGCCAGCAGTAACAACAGGGTGATCTACGAGCAGTACTTC
16	TRBV11-2	.	.	TRBJ1-1	CASSRRGGMMNTEAFF	TGTGCCAGCAGTCGACGCGGGGGAATGATGAACACTGAAGCTTTCTTT
15	TRBV28	.	TRBD1	TRBJ1-5	CASREDRGSYQPQHF	TGTGCCAGCAGGGAGGACAGGGGTTCGTATCAGCCCCAGCATTTT
16	TRBV6-1	many	.	TRBJ2-2	CASSPTPGLNTGELFF	TGTGCCAGCAGTCCTACTCCGGGACTGAACACCGGGGAGCTGTTTTTT
12	TRBV20-1	.	.	TRBJ2-5	CSVSQPQETQYF	TGCAGTGTATCGCAGCCCCAAGAGACCCAGTACTTC
15	TRBV28	many	.	TRBJ2-3	CASSEQGPSTDTQYF	TGTGCCAGCAGTGAACAGGGCCCGAGCACAGATACGCAGTATTTT
12	TRBV27	many	.	TRBJ1-1	CASRSVGQRAFF	TGTGCCAGCAGATCGGTCGGGCAGCGAGCTTTCTTT
12	TRBV28	.	.	TRBJ1-1	CASSSGYSEAFF	TGTGCCAGCAGCTCAGGTTATTCTGAAGCTTTCTTT
14	TRBV5-4	once	.	TRBJ2-1	CASSIQGGKGEQFF	TGTGCCAGCAGCATACAGGGGGGGAAGGGTGAGCAGTTCTTC
15	TRBV27	many	TRBD1	TRBJ2-1	CASSLLDQGANEQFF	TGTGCCAGCAGCCTCCTCGACCAGGGGGCAAATGAGCAGTTCTTC
16	TRBV15	few	.	TRBJ1-4	CATSRDLGEGDEKLFF	TGTGCCACCAGCAGAGATCTAGGGGAAGGGGATGAAAAACTGTTTTTT
16	TRBV5-1	many	.	TRBJ2-2	CASSLDGGASTGELFF	TGCGCCAGCAGCTTGGACGGCGGGGCTTCCACCGGGGAGCTGTTTTTT
13	TRBV28	many	.	TRBJ1-2	CASSPQVNYGYTF	TGTGCCAGCAGCCCTCAGGTTAACTATGGCTACACCTTC
14	TRBV18	few	.	TRBJ2-7	CASSPPQPSYEQYF	TGTGCCAGCTCACCGCCCCAACCCTCCTACGAGCAGTACTTC
15	TRBV2	.	.	TRBJ1-5	CASSTRPGHGQPQHF	TGTGCCAGCAGTACCCGACCGGGACATGGGCAGCCCCAGCATTTT
15	TRBV20-1	many	TRBD1	TRBJ2-7	CSARDKTGYAYEQYF	TGCAGTGCTAGAGATAAGACAGGGTATGCCTACGAGCAGTACTTC
15	TRBV5-1	.	TRBD1	TRBJ1-4	CASSFSGGRDEKLFF	TGCGCCAGCAGCTTCTCAGGGGGCAGGGATGAAAAACTGTTTTTT
16	TRBV5-1	many	.	TRBJ2-1	CASSTRTRLIYNEQFF	TGCGCCAGCAGCACTAGAACTAGACTCATCTACAATGAGCAGTTCTTC
16	TRBV12-3/TRBV12-4	.	TRBD1	TRBJ1-3	CASTLTGGASGNTIYF	TGTGCCAGCACTCTGACAGGGGGTGCCTCTGGAAACACCATATATTTT
17	TRBV7-3	.	TRBD1	TRBJ2-6	CASSPLKTGAGANVLTF	TGTGCCAGCAGCCCCCTTAAAACAGGGGCTGGGGCCAACGTCCTGACTTTC
15	TRBV4-1	many	.	TRBJ2-7	CASSLLGSASYEQYF	TGCGCCAGCAGCCTGCTGGGAAGCGCCTCCTACGAGCAGTACTTC
14	TRBV6-1	many	.	TRBJ2-7	CASSEMRASYEQYF	TGTGCCAGCAGTGAAATGAGAGCCTCCTACGAGCAGTACTTC